Each of the 28 T cell receptor beta chains below was sequenced from the same sample in a study of regulatory T cells in long-lasting Graves disease. Assembly of TCR beta libraries relied on iRepertoire HTBI primers together with Arm-PCR of CDR3 regions. TCRdb called the multiplex PCR reads again in MiXCR, with one record for every CDR3 protein. This sample has fewer than 650,000 distinct CDR3 sequences, with roughly 15% found just once. Time point noted: newly diagnosed GD, antithyroid drugs for less than 3 months. Generation of the TCR library employed RNA extracted from PBMCs. These data also featured in a second study, about T cells in Graves' hyperthyroidism and ophthalmopathy.

Sequencing was performed on peripheral blood mononuclear cells (PBMCs), taken at new diagnosis, from a patient treated with antithyroid drugs. The receptors stem from a woman aged 25 to 45 with Graves disease.

In its sample, this clonotype was seen many times. This chain connects TRBV14 to TRBJ2-1; 12 nucleotides match TRBD2. The V and J ends lost 1 base and 7 bases, in that order; junction bases with no gene match: 5. The CDR3 loop spans 16 amino acids. Germline assignment: CDR1 SGHDN and CDR2 FVKESK. CDR3 loop: CASSQALAGGLNEQFF. For the CDR3, the DNA is TGTGCCAGCAGCCAAGCCCTAGCGGGAGGGCTAAATGAGCAGTTCTTC.

The table lists this clonotype with a few counts. The chain employs TRBV9 and TRBJ2-1; a weak D match, TRBD2 (6 bases). V was shortened by 3 bases and J by 5 bases, with 15 bases between the two germline ends. Germline values: CDR1 SGDLS, CDR2 YYNGEE. The CDR3 is 15 amino acids. CDR3 coding DNA: TGTGCCAGCAGCGGGCGGGACTTTATTAACAATGAGCAGTTCTTC. Amino acids: CASSGRDFINNEQFF.

V is TRBV10-1 and J is TRBJ1-2; D remains ambiguous. The germline CDR1 and CDR2 sequences are WNHNN and SYGVQD (reference sequence). V dropped 0 bases and J dropped 3 bases, with 5 bases sitting between them. The CDR3 is made up of 13 amino acids. CDR3 DNA: TGCGCCAGCAGTGAGTCGCCATACTATGGCTACACCTTC. Protein product: CASSESPYYGYTF.

This clonotype was picked up many times. The genes are TRBV9 and TRBJ1-5, with 7 bases that match TRBD1. Germline CDR1 is SGDLS and CDR2 is YYNGEE. V gave up 3 bases and J gave up 5 bases; unmatched junction bases: 5. The CDR3 extends over 14 amino acids. CDR3 DNA: TGTGCCAGCAGCGACCGGGACAGAGATCAGCCCCAGCATTTT. This codes for CASSDRDRDQPQHF.

This clonotype was recorded a few times. The V and J genes are TRBV6-1 and TRBJ2-2; 7 nucleotides line up with TRBD1. CDR1 and CDR2 (germline): MNHNS, SASEGT. V lost 6 bases, J lost 0 bases, and 4 bases stayed unmatched. This CDR3 comprises 15 residues. The CDR3 DNA is TGTGCCAGCAGGCCAGGGGGTTCGAACACCGGGGAGCTGTTTTTT. It encodes CASRPGGSNTGELFF.

This chain joins TRBV5-1 and TRBJ2-5, with 7 bases lining up with TRBD1. The ends lost 4 bases at V and 5 bases at J; junction bases unmatched: 11. Germline loops: CDR1 SGHRS, CDR2 YFSETQ. This CDR3 has 15 amino acids. CDR3 loop: CASSGTGTAVETQYF. The CDR3 nucleotides are TGCGCCAGCAGCGGTACCGGGACAGCGGTGGAGACCCAGTACTTC.

This clonotype was recorded many times. Germline and junction disagree at one end, which may indicate a read error. The CDR3 spells CASSFGASGTHF. The CDR3, as DNA: TGTGCCAGCAGCTTTGGGGCTAGCGGGACACACTTC. The chain has TRBV7-9 and TRBJ2-7; 9 positions match TRBD2. Per the germline V gene, CDR1 is SEHNR and CDR2 is FQNEAQ (reference sequence). CDR3 length: 12 residues.

This clonotype was seen repeatedly, ten times or more. The V gene is TRBV5-1, the J gene TRBJ2-2; 7 positions agree with TRBD1. The V segment lost 0 bases and the J segment 7 bases; nucleotides outside the gene matches: 9. The CDR3 extends over 16 amino acids. Germline values: CDR1 SGHRS, CDR2 YFSETQ. CDR3 residues: CASSLGQGLYGGELFF. CDR3 sequence (DNA): TGCGCCAGCAGCTTGGGACAGGGATTGTACGGCGGGGAGCTGTTTTTT.

The chain couples TRBV7-9 to TRBJ2-6; D perhaps matches TRBD2 (5 bases). V was trimmed by 3 bases and J by 0 bases, leaving 15 bases between them. The CDR3 totals 18 residues. From germline, CDR1 is SEHNR and CDR2 FQNEAQ (reference sequence). CDR3 sequence (DNA): TGTGCCAGCAGCTTTAGCAGGTCTACTAGCTCTGGGGCCAACGTCCTGACTTTC. Amino acid sequence: CASSFSRSTSSGANVLTF.

This clonotype was seen repeatedly, ten times or more. The rearrangement links TRBV12-3 or TRBV12-4 to TRBJ2-7; 7 bases align to TRBD2. There are 12 residues in the CDR3. J lost 6 bases, V lost 6 bases, and 5 bases had no gene match. The CDR3 DNA sequence: TGTGCCAGCAGCCCCCCGGGAGGCGAGCAGTACTTC. Encoded protein: CASSPPGGEQYF.

This clonotype was seen at least ten times. The rearrangement joins TRBV12-3 or TRBV12-4 to TRBJ2-7, with 10 bases lining up with TRBD2. The CDR3 totals 16 residues. V lost 4 bases, J lost 3 bases, and 9 bases stayed unmatched. The CDR3 protein is CASSSTHLAGDYEQYF. For the CDR3, the DNA is TGTGCCAGCAGTTCGACCCACCTAGCGGGAGACTACGAGCAGTACTTC.

In this sample, this clonotype turned up a few times. This chain uses TRBV30 with TRBJ1-5, with D unclear. This CDR3 has 13 amino acids. V lost 3 bases and J 4 bases, leaving 10 bases between the germline ends. Per the germline V gene, CDR1 is GTSNPN and CDR2 is SVGIG (reference sequence). The CDR3 DNA reads as TGTGCCTGGAGGTTCGGTTCAAATCAGCCCCAGCATTTT. Translated, it gives CAWRFGSNQPQHF.

The chain combines TRBV19 with TRBJ2-1, with D hard to call. Germline-derived CDR1 and CDR2 are LNHDA and SQIVND (reference sequence). V was trimmed by 2 bases and J by 0 bases, leaving 11 bases between them. CDR3 length: 16 residues. CDR3: CASSILDGSSYNEQFF. In DNA, the CDR3 is TGTGCCAGTAGTATATTGGACGGCAGCTCCTACAATGAGCAGTTCTTC.

At least ten counts were recorded for this clonotype. V usage is TRBV7-2 and J usage is TRBJ1-1, with D unresolved. The CDR3 runs 13 residues. The V gene's germline CDR1 is SGHTA and CDR2 FQGNSA. Trimming took off 3 bases at V and 2 bases at J, with 7 bases between the two ends. The CDR3 sequence is CASSFDGNTEAFF. The CDR3 DNA reads as TGTGCCAGCAGCTTTGACGGAAACACTGAAGCTTTCTTT.

The V call is TRBV28, the J call TRBJ1-3; D ambiguous. The ends were cut back, 1 base at V and 3 bases at J, with 13 bases in the middle. From germline, CDR1 is MDHEN and CDR2 SYDVKM. The CDR3 has 16 amino acids. CDR3 loop: CASSLLVPIDGNTIYF. The CDR3 nucleotides read TGTGCCAGCAGTTTATTGGTCCCGATAGATGGAAACACCATATATTTT.

In its sample, this clonotype was seen a few times. CDR3 sequence (DNA): TGTGCCAGCAGCCGGACAGAATATTACGAGCAGTACTTC. It yields the protein CASSRTEYYEQYF. The chain joins TRBV13 to TRBJ2-7, with D maybe TRBD1 (6 bases). The length of the CDR3 is 13 residues. Germline CDR1 reads PRHDT; CDR2 reads FYEKMQ (reference sequence). Deletions cut 5 bases from V and 4 bases from J, with 12 bases between.

This chain joins TRBV27 and TRBJ2-5; no reliable D call. Germline V lookup: CDR1 MNHEY, CDR2 SMNVEV (reference sequence). This CDR3 is 16 amino acids long. V was clipped by 2 bases and J by 2 bases, with 15 bases between them. CDR3 DNA sequence: TGTGCCAGCAGTTTAAATCCGGGTAATTGGCAAGAGACCCAGTACTTC. Protein sequence: CASSLNPGNWQETQYF.

This clonotype was seen many times. The chain has TRBV6-5 and TRBJ1-5; D is unclear. Looked up from germline, CDR1 is MNHEY and CDR2 is SVGAGI. The V gene lost 2 bases and the J gene lost 6 bases, with 8 bases spanning the gap. This CDR3 has 13 amino acids. The DNA of the CDR3 is TGTGCCAGCAGTTACCCCGGCCGTCAGCCCCAGCATTTT. Translation gives CASSYPGRQPQHF.

This clonotype came up many times. The chain is built from TRBV11-3 and TRBJ2-1; no clear D. This CDR3 contains 16 residues. Germline V gene data show CDR1 as SGHNT and CDR2 as YENEEA. V was cut by 3 bases and J by 0 bases, with 12 bases left in between. The CDR3 is CASSLLAGSSYNEQFF. CDR3 sequence (DNA): TGTGCCAGCAGCTTGTTGGCTGGCAGCTCCTACAATGAGCAGTTCTTC.

V usage is TRBV28 and J usage is TRBJ2-2, with 7 nucleotides matching TRBD1. The J segment lost 6 bases and the V segment lost 5 bases, leaving 9 bases of the junction unmatched. CDR3 length: 15 amino acids. CDR1 and CDR2 from the germline V gene are MDHEN and SYDVKM. The CDR3 nucleotides are TGTGCCAGCAGTCTCGGGACAGCGAAGTCCGGGGAGCTGTTTTTT. Its protein is CASSLGTAKSGELFF.

This clonotype was observed at least ten times. J is TRBJ2-1 and V is TRBV20-1; TRBD2 matches at 9 bases. Germline assignment: CDR1 DFQATT and CDR2 SNEGSKA (reference sequence). The CDR3 length is 11 residues. V shed 3 bases, J shed 10 bases, and the junction held 1 base outside the gene matches. CDR3 DNA sequence: TGCAGTGCTAGCGGACTAGCGGAGCAGTTCTTC. Translating it yields CSASGLAEQFF.

This clonotype has more than one count but fewer than ten. This sequence joins TRBV7-3 and TRBJ2-2; 7 bases are a match to TRBD1. Looked up from germline, CDR1 is SGHTA and CDR2 is FQGTGA. This CDR3 is 14 amino acids long. Losses at the gene ends were 4 bases for V and 5 bases for J; bases not matched to a gene: 4. This CDR3 is CASSSWDRTGELFF. The CDR3 DNA reads as TGTGCCAGCAGCTCGTGGGACAGAACCGGGGAGCTGTTTTTT.

The genes are TRBV9 and TRBJ2-1; 9 bases fit TRBD2. V shed 4 bases, J shed 5 bases, and the junction held 13 bases outside the gene matches. The CDR3 has 17 amino acids. Germline CDR1 reads SGDLS; CDR2 reads YYNGEE. The CDR3: CASSPRRTSEGNNEQFF. CDR3 bases: TGTGCCAGCAGCCCCCGACGGACTAGCGAAGGGAACAATGAGCAGTTCTTC.

This clonotype was detected many times. In nucleotides, the CDR3 is TGTGCCAGCAGCTTAGAGCGGGAGGGCCTTGAGGGGACCCAGTACTTC. Amino acid sequence: CASSLEREGLEGTQYF. The genes are TRBV7-3 and TRBJ2-5, with 10 bases matching TRBD2. The J segment lost 7 bases and the V segment lost 2 bases, leaving 10 bases of the junction unmatched. Germline CDR1 SGHTA, CDR2 FQGTGA. This CDR3 has 16 residues. Combining the CDR3 with reference TRBV7-3 and TRBJ2-5 gives the whole variable domain GAGVSQTPSNKVTEKGKYVELRCDPISGHTALYWYRQSLGQGPEFLIYFQGTGAADDSGLPNDRFFAVRPEGSVSTLKIQRTERGDSAVYLCASSLEREGLEGTQYFGPGTRLLVL.

This clonotype was observed a handful of times. This chain joins TRBV12-3 or TRBV12-4 and TRBJ2-7, with 9 bases matching TRBD2. The CDR3 runs 15 residues. J gave up 4 bases and V 1 base, and 5 bases lay outside the gene matches. The CDR3 DNA reads TGTGCCAGCAGTTTAGGTCTAGCGGGAAGATACGAGCAGTACTTC. This gives the protein CASSLGLAGRYEQYF.

This clonotype was seen many times. This sequence joins TRBV28 and TRBJ2-7, with 10 bases aligning to TRBD2. V dropped 6 bases and J dropped 1; count of bases not matched to a gene: 3. Germline-derived CDR1 and CDR2 are MDHEN and SYDVKM. This CDR3 comprises 14 residues. CDR3 residues: CASRASGGSYEQYF. In DNA, the CDR3 is TGTGCCAGCAGGGCTAGCGGGGGTTCCTACGAGCAGTACTTC.

The genes are TRBV20-1 and TRBJ2-5, with D unresolved. V was pared by 3 bases and J by 5 bases, with 16 bases between. This CDR3 has 14 amino acids. The V gene's germline CDR1 is DFQATT and CDR2 SNEGSKA (reference sequence). The CDR3 sequence is CSARGSTFGETQYF. For the CDR3, the DNA is TGCAGTGCTAGGGGTTCGACATTCGGGGAGACCCAGTACTTC.

The V call is TRBV20-1, the J call TRBJ2-1; no firm D call. V was clipped by 4 bases and J by 0 bases, with 13 bases between them. The CDR3 is 15 amino acids. Germline CDR1 is DFQATT and CDR2 is SNEGSKA (reference sequence). The CDR3 nucleotides are TGCAGTGCTAATCAGCGTTCTAGCTCCTACAATGAGCAGTTCTTC. It is translated as CSANQRSSSYNEQFF.